The sample holds a few counts of the clone carrying this T cell receptor (beta chain). The antigen remains undetermined. The source material, RNA transcripts, was used to amplify TCR beta CDR3 regions. The HTBI primer set drove a first-round RT-PCR of the TCR CDR3. TCRdb itself ran the multiplex PCR reads through MiXCR, one entry per CDR3 protein. The table shows 400,000 to 500,000 distinct CDR3 sequences, with roughly 14% occurring only once. The data belong to a study of T cells in Graves' hyperthyroidism and ophthalmopathy. Exclusion of patients followed from uncontrolled infection, other autoimmune disease, pregnancy or lactation. Fresh 10 ml peripheral blood yielded PBMCs. Overall study results and limits: Clonotypes that were expanded in thyroid above 0.001 mostly appeared in blood too. Classification by a 13 V-J model distinguished ophthalmopathy from stable hyperthyroidism.

The CDR3 loop spans 14 amino acids. V lost 5 bases, J lost 0 bases, and 8 bases lay in between. CDR1 LNHDA and CDR2 SQIVND come from the germline V gene (reference sequence). The clonotype was recovered from a man younger than 35 with Graves' ophthalmopathy. The chain recombines TRBV19 with TRBJ2-1; D uncertain. Specimen: blood. The CDR3 sequence is CASSQASSYNEQFF. The CDR3 DNA follows: TGTGCCAGTAGTCAAGCTAGCTCCTACAATGAGCAGTTCTTC.